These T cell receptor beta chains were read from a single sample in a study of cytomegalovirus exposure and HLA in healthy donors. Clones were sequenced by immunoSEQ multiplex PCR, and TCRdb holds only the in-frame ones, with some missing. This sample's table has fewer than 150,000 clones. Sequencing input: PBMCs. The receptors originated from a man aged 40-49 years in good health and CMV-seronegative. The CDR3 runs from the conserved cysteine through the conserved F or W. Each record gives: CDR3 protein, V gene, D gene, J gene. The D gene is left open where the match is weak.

CASSRGGAGIGELFF	TRBV19	TRBD2	TRBJ2-2
CASSLGGVTHGYTF	TRBV7-2	.	TRBJ1-2
CASSLIGQGADEQYF	TRBV5-1	TRBD1	TRBJ2-7
CASSREKSSGNTIYF	TRBV6-5	.	TRBJ1-3
CASSPYKDRNTEAFF	TRBV18	.	TRBJ1-1
CASSFVGTGLLETQYF	TRBV7-2	TRBD1	TRBJ2-5
CASSRRTGDTQYF	TRBV7-8	TRBD1	TRBJ2-3
CASSVRTGGRTEAFF	TRBV9	TRBD1	TRBJ1-1
CAPGDSHSNEKLFF	TRBV10-3	.	TRBJ1-4
CASSLGHGYEQYF	TRBV5-5	.	TRBJ2-7
CASSSEQANYGYTF	TRBV7-8	.	TRBJ1-2
CASSSTFYTGPKGTDTQYF	TRBV7-2	.	TRBJ2-3
CASSTDRVNTEAFF	TRBV19	TRBD1	TRBJ1-1
CASSQGLGFAGELFF	TRBV4-1	.	TRBJ2-2
CASSQDPSETYEQYF	TRBV4-2	.	TRBJ2-7
CASSADLSGGYGNEQFF	TRBV9	TRBD2	TRBJ2-1
CASSSPGGTQYF	TRBV6-6	.	TRBJ2-5
CASSRQGSNYGYTF	TRBV6-6	TRBD1	TRBJ1-2
CASSLARTGRSYNSPLHF	TRBV7-2	TRBD1	TRBJ1-6
CASSRTGDSYEQYF	TRBV5-1	TRBD1	TRBJ2-7
CASSTNREYNEQFF	TRBV19	.	TRBJ2-1
CASSIQGDSGYTF	TRBV5-6	TRBD1	TRBJ1-2
CSASTGSEKLFF	TRBV29-1	TRBD1	TRBJ1-4
CASSLQGTYNSPLHF	TRBV7-9	.	TRBJ1-6